What follows are 15 T cell receptor beta chains derived from one specimen sequenced in a study of Graves' ophthalmopathy and Graves' hyperthyroidism. As the template, RNA transcripts were used to amplify TCR beta CDR3 regions. HTBI-primed first-round RT-PCR preceded second-round multiplex PCR. TCRdb re-called the multiplex PCR reads through MiXCR, storing one row per CDR3 protein. This table has hundreds of thousands of distinct CDR3 sequences, more than 40% appearing once. Sample: peripheral blood. Receptors were obtained from an adult man with Graves' ophthalmopathy.

This clonotype has a handful of counts. The chain links TRBV6-5 to TRBJ2-2; 12 bases are a match to TRBD2. This CDR3 spans 16 amino acids. Germline V lookup: CDR1 MNHEY, CDR2 SVGAGI. The junction had 5 bases not matched to a gene; V was cut back by 5 bases and J by 4 bases. CDR3 sequence: CASSPTSGSFTGELFF. For the CDR3, the DNA is TGTGCCAGCAGTCCGACTAGCGGGAGTTTCACCGGGGAGCTGTTTTTT.

This clonotype appeared many times. The gene calls are TRBV11-2 and TRBJ1-3; D not certain. The germline CDR1 and CDR2 sequences are SGHAT and FQNNGV. The V and J ends lost 5 bases and 1 base respectively, with 12 bases between them. The CDR3 totals 15 residues. The CDR3 protein is CASSTWTVSGNTIYF. The CDR3 DNA is TGTGCCAGCAGCACATGGACGGTTTCTGGAAACACCATATATTTT.

This clonotype came up many times. The J gene is TRBJ1-4, the V gene TRBV11-2; D call uncertain. Trimming cost V 3 bases and J 10 bases, with 6 bases left between them. The CDR3 totals 11 residues. Germline V gene lookup returns CDR1 SGHAT and CDR2 FQNNGV. CDR3 bases: TGTGCCAGCAGCTTGGATGGAAAACTGTTTTTT. As protein: CASSLDGKLFF. The full variable domain, in which reference TRBV11-2 and TRBJ1-4 provide the parts outside the CDR3, is EAGVAQSPRYKIIEKRQSVAFWCNPISGHATLYWYQQILGQGPKLLIQFQNNGVVDDSQLPKDRFSAERLKGVDSTLKIQPAKLEDSAVYLCASSLDGKLFFGSGTQLSVL.

A few counts support this clonotype. The chain combines TRBV11-2 with TRBJ2-7, with D perhaps matching TRBD2 (6 bases). From germline, CDR1 is SGHAT and CDR2 FQNNGV. The ends were cut back, 5 bases at V and 6 bases at J, with 14 bases in the middle. This CDR3 has 13 residues. The CDR3 protein is CASSPYPAGEQYF. CDR3 DNA: TGTGCCAGCAGCCCCTATCCAGCGGGCGAGCAGTACTTC.

A word on this clonotype: Possible read error: a much larger clone is one base away. This rearrangement joins TRBV5-6 to TRBJ2-5, with a weak D call TRBD1 (6 bases). This CDR3 spans 13 amino acids. The germline V gene encodes CDR1 SGHDT and CDR2 YYEEEE. The CDR3 spells CASSGQNQGTQYF. In DNA, the CDR3 is TGTGCCAGCAGCGGACAGAACCAAGGGACCCAGTACTTC. Using reference TRBV5-6 and TRBJ2-5 for the parts outside the CDR3, the full variable domain is DAGVTQSPTHLIKTRGQQVTLRCSPKSGHDTVSWYQQALGQGPQFIFQYYEEEERQRGNFPDRFSGHQFPNYSSELNVNALLLGDSALYLCASSGQNQGTQYFGPGTRLLVL.

This chain connects TRBV19 to TRBJ1-6; 8 bases match TRBD1. V shed 3 bases, J shed 4 bases, and the junction held 8 bases outside the gene matches. CDR1 and CDR2 (germline): LNHDA, SQIVND (reference sequence). There are 17 residues in the CDR3. The CDR3 DNA reads as TGTGCCAGTAGTATTGGCCCAGGGGGCGGTTATAATTCACCCCTCCACTTT. Translating it yields CASSIGPGGGYNSPLHF.

This clonotype was seen repeatedly, ten times or more. The chain recombines TRBV2 with TRBJ2-2; D is possibly TRBD1 (5 bases). V was shortened by 6 bases and J by 6 bases, with 14 bases between the two germline ends. This CDR3 is 14 amino acids long. Germline V gene sequence: CDR1 SNHLY, CDR2 FYNNEI. CDR3 nucleotide sequence: TGTGCCAGCAGCATCGAACAGGACCCCGGGGAGCTGTTTTTT. As protein: CASSIEQDPGELFF.

The chain recombines TRBV9 with TRBJ1-1; TRBD1 might be the D (6 bases). CDR3 size: 15 residues. Germline CDR1 and CDR2: SGDLS and YYNGEE. The V end lost 4 bases, the J end lost 0 bases, and 13 bases lay between the germline ends. The CDR3 loop is CASSPGAGVNTEAFF. CDR3 bases: TGTGCCAGCAGCCCTGGAGCAGGGGTGAACACTGAAGCTTTCTTT.

This clonotype occurred many times. The chain joins TRBV24-1 to TRBJ2-5; D gene uncertain. Germline V gives CDR1 KGHDR, CDR2 SFDVKD. Trimming took 4 bases from V and 0 from J, leaving 2 bases between them. CDR3 size: 12 residues. The CDR3, as DNA: TGTGCCACCAGTGAACACCAAGAGACCCAGTACTTC. Protein product: CATSEHQETQYF.

This clonotype appeared many times. The rearrangement uses TRBV19 and TRBJ1-2; D unclear. Germline V gene data show CDR1 as LNHDA and CDR2 as SQIVND (reference sequence). This CDR3 contains 14 residues. The V gene lost 5 bases and the J gene lost 0 bases, with 10 bases spanning the gap. The CDR3 sequence is CASSPWVANYGYTF. The CDR3 DNA reads TGTGCCAGTAGTCCATGGGTGGCTAACTATGGCTACACCTTC.

The chain employs TRBV20-1 and TRBJ1-4; D is unresolved. V was trimmed by 7 bases and J by 5 bases, leaving 20 bases between them. Per germline, CDR1 DFQATT and CDR2 SNEGSKA (reference sequence). The CDR3 has 15 amino acids. CDR3 bases: TGCAGTGTTGTTCGAGGCTTGACTGAAAATGAAAAACTGTTTTTT. Amino acid sequence: CSVVRGLTENEKLFF.

The rearrangement uses TRBV5-8 and TRBJ2-5, with 9 bases identical to TRBD1. Per the germline V gene, CDR1 is SGHTS and CDR2 is YDEGEE. The V gene end was trimmed by 0 bases and the J gene end by 5 bases; junction bases not matched to a gene: 11. The CDR3 contains 17 residues. The CDR3 DNA reads as TGTGCCAGCAGCTTGGCGACAGGGGGGAATGTCCGGGAGACCCAGTACTTC. The encoded protein is CASSLATGGNVRETQYF. Variable domain in full (rest from reference TRBV5-8 and TRBJ2-5): EAGVTQSPTHLIKTRGQQATLRCSPISGHTSVYWYQQALGLGLQFLLWYDEGEERNRGNFPPRFSGRQFPNYSSELNVNALELEDSALYLCASSLATGGNVRETQYFGPGTRLLVL.

This chain joins TRBV12-3 or TRBV12-4 and TRBJ2-7; D might be TRBD1 or TRBD2, each matching 5 bases. This CDR3 spans 15 amino acids. Trimming pared 1 base from V and 0 bases from J, leaving 10 bases between. CDR3 loop: CASSLGDGYSYEQYF. The CDR3 nucleotides read TGTGCCAGCAGTTTAGGGGACGGCTACTCCTACGAGCAGTACTTC.

The chain links TRBV10-3 to TRBJ2-7; D may match TRBD1 or TRBD2 (5 bases each). The V and J ends lost 9 bases and 7 bases respectively, with 19 bases between them. Germline CDR1 ENHRY, CDR2 SYGVKD. This CDR3 is 13 amino acids long. This CDR3 reads CAMSRDSEGEQYF. CDR3 DNA: TGTGCCATGAGTAGAGACTCAGAGGGGGAGCAGTACTTC.

The table lists this clonotype with many counts. The chain carries TRBV9 and TRBJ2-7, with 12 bases matching TRBD2. V gave up 5 bases and J gave up 4 bases; unmatched junction bases: 4. CDR1 SGDLS and CDR2 YYNGEE come from the germline V gene. The CDR3 is 14 amino acids. CDR3 DNA: TGTGCCAGCAGTTCGACTAGCGGGAGTTACGAGCAGTACTTC. Translation: CASSSTSGSYEQYF.